The 18 T cell receptor beta chains listed next were all sequenced from one sample in a study of blood T cell repertoires in COVID-19. Clones were read by immunoSEQ multiplex PCR, and TCRdb kept only the in-frame ones, dropping some. The sample shows approximately 230,000 clones, approximately 86% of them seen only once. Sequences were obtained from peripheral blood. These receptors were collected from a man of 80 years or more with acute or convalescent COVID-19.

This chain uses TRBV16 with TRBJ1-1; 7 bases map to TRBD1. Germline values: CDR1 KGHSY, CDR2 FQNENV. The CDR3 is 15 amino acids. With V trimmed by 2 bases and J by 6 bases, 9 bases remained unmatched. As DNA, the CDR3 is TGTGCCAGCAGCCAACGAAACACTGGGACAGCTGAAGCTTTCTTT. Protein sequence: CASSQRNTGTAEAFF.

This clone was seen a single time. The chain employs TRBV14 and TRBJ2-7, with D perhaps matching TRBD2 (5 bases). Trimming pared 0 bases from V and 4 bases from J, leaving 13 bases between. The CDR3 extends over 15 amino acids. Germline lookup yields CDR1 SGHDN and CDR2 FVKESK. The CDR3 region has the DNA TGTGCCAGCAGCCAAGATCACGGACTGCCGTACGAGCAGTACTTC. Translation: CASSQDHGLPYEQYF. The full variable domain, its missing parts supplied by reference TRBV14 and TRBJ2-7, is EAGVTQFPSHSVIEKGQTVTLRCDPISGHDNLYWYRRVMGKEIKFLLHFVKESKQDESGMPNNRFLAERTGGTYSTLKVQPAELEDSGVYFCASSQDHGLPYEQYFGPGTRLTVT.

The chain employs TRBV5-1 and TRBJ2-5; TRBD2 is a possible D gene (6 bases). Germline CDR1 reads SGHRS; CDR2 reads YFSETQ. The CDR3 is made up of 14 amino acids. The V end lost 0 bases, the J end lost 0 bases, and 6 bases lay between the germline ends. The CDR3 DNA reads TGCGCCAGCAGCTTGGGCGGGAACCAAGAGACCCAGTACTTC. Translating gives CASSLGGNQETQYF. Based on the CDR3 plus reference TRBV5-1 and TRBJ2-5, the full variable domain is KAGVTQTPRYLIKTRGQQVTLSCSPISGHRSVSWYQQTPGQGLQFLFEYFSETQRNKGNFPGRFSGRQFSNSRSEMNVSTLELGDSALYLCASSLGGNQETQYFGPGTRLLVL.

V is TRBV18 and J is TRBJ2-2; 8 nucleotides match TRBD2. CDR1 and CDR2 from the germline V gene are KGHSH and LQKENI. This CDR3 has 16 amino acids. Trimming at V came to 8 bases and at J to 4 bases, leaving 12 bases not matched to a gene. CDR3 region: CASPSGSGALTGELFF. As DNA, the CDR3 is TGTGCCAGCCCCTCGGGTAGCGGGGCCCTCACCGGGGAGCTGTTTTTT.

This chain links TRBV4-3 with TRBJ2-1; 9 bases fit TRBD2. This CDR3 region has 20 residues. The V gene end was trimmed by 3 bases and the J gene end by 4 bases; junction bases not matched to a gene: 19. Germline lookup yields CDR1 LGHNA and CDR2 YSLEER. The CDR3 spells CASSHLAGVRGRLMYNEQFF. Written as DNA, the CDR3 is TGCGCCAGCAGCCATTTAGCGGGAGTGAGGGGTAGGCTAATGTACAATGAGCAGTTCTTC.

The CDR3 reads CASSVGPGEGYTF. The CDR3 nucleotides read TGTGCCAGCAGCGTAGGTCCCGGGGAGGGCTACACCTTC. This sequence joins TRBV9 and TRBJ1-2; no definite D call. V lost 0 bases, J lost 8 bases, and 11 bases lay in between. CDR1 and CDR2 from the germline V gene are SGDLS and YYNGEE. The CDR3 contains 13 residues.

This chain links TRBV2 with TRBJ2-7; 8 nucleotides align to TRBD1. This CDR3 spans 12 amino acids. With 10 bases clipped from V and 2 bases from J, the junction kept 4 bases outside the gene matches. CDR1 and CDR2 (germline): SNHLY, FYNNEI. CDR3 sequence reads: CATGQGTYEQYF. CDR3 DNA: TGTGCCACCGGACAGGGAACCTACGAGCAGTACTTC.

J is TRBJ1-5 and V is TRBV7-8, with D unclear. The CDR3 extends over 13 amino acids. V dropped 1 base and J dropped 5 bases, with 6 bases sitting between them. The germline CDR1 and CDR2 sequences are SGHVS and FQNEAQ. CDR3: CASSLVGDQPQHF. The CDR3 DNA sequence: TGTGCCAGCAGCTTAGTCGGGGATCAGCCCCAGCATTTT.

The V call is TRBV5-1, the J call TRBJ1-2; D remains unclear. The CDR3 is 14 residues long. CDR1 SGHRS and CDR2 YFSETQ come from the germline V gene. V dropped 4 bases and J dropped 4 bases, with 14 bases sitting between them. CDR3 in amino acids: CASSMRGSSYGYTF. CDR3 DNA: TGCGCCAGCAGCATGAGAGGATCAAGCTATGGCTACACCTTC.

The V call is TRBV25-1, the J call TRBJ2-1; the D gene is possibly TRBD1 (5 bases). Germline lookup yields CDR1 MGHDK and CDR2 SYGVNS. The CDR3 is made up of 14 amino acids. V was cut by 4 bases and J by 5 bases, with 12 bases left in between. This CDR3 reads CASSGTQVHNEQFF. CDR3 DNA sequence: TGTGCCAGCAGTGGAACACAGGTACACAATGAGCAGTTCTTC.

The chain employs TRBV2 and TRBJ2-2, with D tentatively TRBD2 (5 bases). Trimming removed 6 bases at V and 5 bases at J, with 10 bases between. The CDR3 totals 13 residues. Per germline, CDR1 SNHLY and CDR2 FYNNEI. As DNA, the CDR3 is TGTGCCAGCAGCGGGGATGGGACCGGGGAGCTGTTTTTT. Protein product: CASSGDGTGELFF.

The V and J genes are TRBV7-9 and TRBJ2-1; 8 nucleotides align to TRBD2. CDR1 and CDR2 from the germline V gene are SEHNR and FQNEAQ (reference sequence). With V trimmed by 4 bases and J by 10 bases, 15 bases remained unmatched. CDR3 length: 16 residues. CDR3: CASSSSGTRRLDEQFF. The CDR3 region has the DNA TGTGCCAGCAGCTCTTCCGGGACTAGACGTTTGGACGAGCAGTTCTTC.

V is TRBV7-9 and J is TRBJ1-2; tentatively, D is TRBD1 (6 bases). V gave up 5 bases and J gave up 7 bases, with 14 bases separating them. Germline lookup yields CDR1 SEHNR and CDR2 FQNEAQ (reference sequence). This CDR3 spans 13 amino acids. CDR3 DNA sequence: TGTGCCAGCAGCCTGGGGGGGGCCGGTGGCTACACCTTC. Its protein is CASSLGGAGGYTF.

The gene calls are TRBV27 and TRBJ1-2; D might be TRBD1 (6 bases). Trimming removed 2 bases at V and 5 bases at J, with 12 bases between. The CDR3 sequence is 14 residues long. The germline CDR1 and CDR2 sequences are MNHEY and SMNVEV (reference sequence). CDR3 protein: CASSLTRQAYGYTF. Here the CDR3 DNA reads TGTGCCAGCAGTTTAACGCGACAGGCATATGGCTACACCTTC.

The chain is built from TRBV20-1 and TRBJ2-1; 7 nucleotides agree with TRBD1. V shed 3 bases and J 8 bases; nucleotides not matched to a gene: 13. The length of the CDR3 is 15 residues. Germline values: CDR1 DFQATT, CDR2 SNEGSKA (reference sequence). The CDR3 loop is CSASYQRQGADEQFF. In DNA, the CDR3 is TGCAGTGCTAGTTATCAGAGACAGGGTGCAGATGAGCAGTTCTTC.

The CDR3 DNA reads TGTGCCAGCAGGTTGACAGGCGGGAGGTTAATCGATGAGCAGTTCTTC. Residues: CASRLTGGRLIDEQFF. The J gene is TRBJ2-1, the V gene TRBV27, with 8 bases that match TRBD2. The length of the CDR3 is 16 residues. Trimming at V came to 6 bases and at J to 8 bases, leaving 15 bases not matched to a gene. Germline assignment: CDR1 MNHEY and CDR2 SMNVEV (reference sequence).

The genes are TRBV10-3 and TRBJ2-7; D is uncertain. CDR1 and CDR2 (germline): ENHRY, SYGVKD. V was clipped by 2 bases and J by 9 bases, with 14 bases between them. The CDR3 is made up of 13 amino acids. The CDR3 DNA sequence: TGTGCCATCAGTGAGGAGGAAACCTCCCGGCAGTACTTC. This gives the protein CAISEEETSRQYF.

The rearrangement uses TRBV6-6 and TRBJ1-1, with D unclear. V was cut by 4 bases and J by 7 bases, with 10 bases left in between. Germline CDR1 reads MNHNY; CDR2 reads SVGAGI (reference sequence). This CDR3 has 12 amino acids. The CDR3 sequence: CASSSAAGEAFF. CDR3 DNA: TGTGCCAGCAGTTCCGCGGCCGGTGAAGCTTTCTTT.